The sequence of this TCR beta chain was determined in a study of cytomegalovirus exposure and HLA in healthy donors. Study observations and caveats: The tendency of first-cohort TCR clusters to co-occur in the approximately 110 validation repertoires was the finding of a later analysis. CMV antigen specificity was confirmed in vitro for three CMV-associated chains. Altogether, 150 to 200 TCR beta chains were recorded as cytomegalovirus-associated. Many donors shared some public TCRs, even though most TCR sequences were rare.

The method was immunoSEQ multiplex PCR; TCRdb's version includes in-frame clones alone and lacks a portion of them. The table has fewer than 200,000 clones, under 90% seen once. Germline CDR1 LNHDA, CDR2 SQIVND (reference sequence). The V segment lost 3 bases and the J segment 3 bases; nucleotides outside the gene matches: 2. There are 15 residues in the CDR3. Turning to this clone: Its cognate antigen is unknown.

The specimen sequenced was PBMCs. This chain connects TRBV19 to TRBJ2-7, with TRBD2 matching 13 bases. This clonotype was obtained from a woman younger than 35 in good health and CMV-seropositive. The DNA for the CDR3 is TGTGCCAGTAGTATTGGACTAGCGGGAGACTACGAGCAGTACTTC. Amino acid sequence: CASSIGLAGDYEQYF.